The TCR beta chain described here comes from a study of T cells in Graves' hyperthyroidism and ophthalmopathy. Whole-study context: Any treatment followed the collection of peripheral blood at initial diagnosis.

RNA transcripts gave rise to amplified TCR beta CDR3 regions. During a first-round RT-PCR of the TCR CDR3, the HTBI primer set was used. TCRdb re-called the multiplex PCR reads through MiXCR, storing one row per CDR3 protein. The sample has 250,000 to 300,000 distinct CDR3 sequences, 15% to 20% seen once. This clonotype has a count of ten or more. The antigen is not known. General observations from the study: Ophthalmopathy was told apart from stable hyperthyroidism by a 13 V-J model. Most thyroid clonotypes expanded above 0.001 appeared in blood too.

Inclusion characteristics of ophthalmopathy patients comprised a Clinical Activity Score of at least 3, a NOSPECS grade of at least 4, and duration under 3 months. Germline V lookup: CDR1 SGHRS, CDR2 YFSETQ. Losses at the gene ends were 4 bases for V and 3 bases for J; bases not matched to a gene: 5. The CDR3 spans 14 residues. The TCR originated in a woman aged 60 to 75 with Graves' ophthalmopathy. The chain employs TRBV5-1 and TRBJ2-7, with 9 nucleotides matching TRBD1. Input material: blood. This chain's CDR3 is CASSRTGAGYEQYF. The CDR3 bases are TGCGCCAGCAGCAGGACAGGGGCCGGCTACGAGCAGTACTTC.